The 27 T cell receptor beta chains listed next were all sequenced from one sample in a study of T cell clonality in common variable immunodeficiency. Study observations and caveats: In common variable immunodeficiency, TCR beta chains reportedly carried fewer deletions and N-nucleotide insertions.

TCRdb's table, derived via immunoSEQ multiplex PCR, lists solely in-frame clones and lacks some. This sample shows tens of thousands of clones and no singletons; about 26% rests with the ten largest. These TCRs' antigens remain unknown. The sequenced sample consisted of peripheral blood mononuclear cells. These receptors all come from a human donor with common variable immunodeficiency.

This clone was counted many times. Sequencing ends 3 residues short of the CDR3 end; the germline J gene provides the rest. This chain joins TRBV19 and TRBJ1-5; 8 nucleotides agree with TRBD1. Trimming removed 5 bases from V and 4 bases from J; junction bases left unmatched: 4. The CDR3 covers 14 residues. Germline values: CDR1 LNHDA, CDR2 SQIVND (reference sequence). The part of the CDR3 DNA that was read is TGTGCCAGTAGTGGATGGACAGGGAATCAGCCC. Translation: CASSGWTGNQP. The entire CDR3 reads CASSGWTGNQPQHF.

A remark on this clone: The observed sequence ends 3 residues before the CDR3 terminus, with the missing tail filled in from the germline J gene. V is TRBV7-9 and J is TRBJ2-7; TRBD1 matches 8 bases. Germline trimming cut 6 bases from V and 5 bases from J; bases unmatched to any gene: 9. This CDR3 is 14 amino acids long. Per the germline V gene, CDR1 is SEHNR and CDR2 is FQNEAQ (reference sequence). The CDR3 DNA, read in part, is TGTGCCAGCAGTCCCCTGACAGGGGAGGACGAG. Residues: CASSPLTGEDE. The whole CDR3 is CASSPLTGEDEQYF.

The CDR3 protein is CASRGDRGYGQPQHF. CDR3 DNA (partial): TGTGCCAGCAGGGGCGACAGGGGGTACGGTCAGCCC. The chain couples TRBV2 to TRBJ1-5, with 9 nucleotides matching TRBD1. From the germline J gene comes the end of the CDR3, since the read stops 3 residues before it. CDR3 length equals 15 residues. The ends lost 6 bases at V and 6 bases at J; junction bases unmatched: 9. Looked up from germline, CDR1 is SNHLY and CDR2 is FYNNEI.

This clone has a count of ten or more. The sequenced part of the CDR3 DNA is TGCAGTGCTAGACTAGCGGGAGCTTACCAAGAGACC. This encodes CSARLAGAYQET. The full CDR3 reads CSARLAGAYQETQYF. The rearrangement uses TRBV20-1 and TRBJ2-5; 10 positions agree with TRBD2. The read ends 3 residues shy of where the CDR3 ends; the end is completed using the germline J gene. Losses at the gene ends were 2 bases for V and 0 bases for J; bases not matched to a gene: 3. The CDR3 contains 15 residues. Germline V gene sequence: CDR1 DFQATT, CDR2 SNEGSKA (reference sequence).

This clone was detected only a few times. The read terminates 3 residues ahead of where the CDR3 ends, so the germline J gene completes it. V usage is TRBV20-1 and J usage is TRBJ2-1, with unresolved D. Trimming stripped 2 bases from V and 7 bases from J, with 6 bases between. This CDR3 comprises 11 residues. The V gene's germline CDR1 is DFQATT and CDR2 SNEGSKA (reference sequence). The CDR3 is CSARPGNEQFF. The DNA read from the CDR3 is TGCAGTGCTAGACCCGGGAATGAG.

This clone was seen only a few times. The read finishes 3 residues shy of the CDR3 end, and the germline J gene is used to complete it. The chain has TRBV5-1 and TRBJ2-5; 7 bases fit TRBD2. Germline V gene sequence: CDR1 SGHRS, CDR2 YFSETQ. Trimming cost V 0 bases and J 1 base; bases outside gene matches: 3. This CDR3 spans 15 amino acids. CDR3 region: CASSLVGGSQETQYF. The covered CDR3 bases are TGCGCCAGCAGCTTGGTAGGCGGGAGCCAAGAGACC.

This clone came up many times. Read sequence stops 3 residues before the CDR3 end, and the germline J gene provides the missing end. The chain has TRBV4-1 and TRBJ2-3, with 12 bases lining up with TRBD2. This CDR3 contains 16 residues. J lost 3 bases, V lost 1 base, and 2 bases had no gene match. Looked up from germline, CDR1 is MGHRA and CDR2 is YSYEKL. Incomplete CDR3 DNA: TGCGCCAGCAGCCAAGGACTAGCGGGAGATACAGATACG. Protein sequence: CASSQGLAGDTDT. From start to end, the CDR3 is CASSQGLAGDTDTQYF.

This clone was observed a handful of times. The observed sequence ends 3 residues before the CDR3 terminus, with the missing tail filled in from the germline J gene. The chain joins TRBV13 to TRBJ2-5, with 9 bases matching TRBD1. CDR3 length: 14 amino acids. Germline V gene lookup returns CDR1 PRHDT and CDR2 FYEKMQ (reference sequence). J lost 7 bases, V lost 4 bases, and 7 bases had no gene match. The CDR3 loop is CASSSYRGLGTQYF. The covered CDR3 bases are TGTGCCAGCAGCTCATACAGGGGGCTGGGGACC.

Only a few counts were recorded for this clone. The sequenced part of the CDR3 DNA is TGTGCCAGTAGTACCCACCCTGGCTCGGGGGCCAACGTC. This sequence encodes CASSTHPGSGANV. The full CDR3 protein reads CASSTHPGSGANVLTF. The chain is built from TRBV19 and TRBJ2-6, with no clear D. The read falls 3 residues short of the CDR3 end, and the missing part is taken from the germline J gene. Trimming pared 4 bases from V and 4 bases from J, leaving 14 bases between. This CDR3 contains 16 residues. Germline V gene sequence: CDR1 LNHDA, CDR2 SQIVND (reference sequence).

This clone was seen ten or more times. The read halts 3 residues ahead of the CDR3 end, with the missing end drawn from the germline J gene. The gene calls are TRBV29-1 and TRBJ2-5; D is possibly TRBD1 (5 bases). The CDR3 contains 12 residues. The V gene's germline CDR1 is SQVTM and CDR2 ANQGSEA. Trimming shortened V by 4 bases and J by 4 bases, and 10 bases separated the two germline ends. Partial CDR3 DNA: TGCAGCGTTGGGGCAGGGCCAGAGACC. Its protein is CSVGAGPET. The full CDR3 is CSVGAGPETQYF.

The sample holds a few counts of this clone. The CDR3 end lies 3 residues beyond the end of the read and is filled in from the germline J gene. The chain couples TRBV19 to TRBJ2-2; no firm D call. Trimming shortened V by 9 bases and J by 7 bases, and 15 bases separated the two germline ends. Germline V lookup: CDR1 LNHDA, CDR2 SQIVND (reference sequence). This CDR3 region has 13 residues. Partial CDR3 DNA: TGTGCCAGCGATTTAGTTGTTGTCGGGGAG. As protein: CASDLVVVGE. The entire CDR3 protein is CASDLVVVGELFF. Together with reference TRBV19 and TRBJ2-2, the CDR3 gives the full variable domain: DGGITQSPKYLFRKEGQNVTLSCEQNLNHDAMYWYRQDPGQGLRLIYYSQIVNDFQKGDIAEGYSVSREKKESFPLTVTSAQKNPTAFYLCASDLVVVGELFFGEGSRLTVL.

Concerning this clone itself: Read coverage stops 3 residues before the CDR3 terminus; the germline J gene supplies the remainder. This chain links TRBV5-5 with TRBJ1-6; TRBD1 matches at 7 bases. Germline assignment: CDR1 SGHKS and CDR2 YYEKEE (reference sequence). The CDR3 has 14 amino acids. V was clipped by 4 bases and J by 7 bases; unmatched bases: 5. This chain's CDR3 is CASSTRQGNSPLHF. The sequenced CDR3 bases are TGTGCCAGCAGCACCAGACAGGGAAATTCACCC.

Concerning this clone: The read is 3 residues too short to cover the CDR3 end, so that end is filled in from the germline J gene. The chain recombines TRBV18 with TRBJ2-7; tentatively, D is TRBD2 (6 bases). The CDR3 is 14 residues long. V dropped 3 bases and J dropped 0 bases, with 9 bases sitting between them. Germline-derived CDR1 and CDR2 are KGHSH and LQKENI. This CDR3 reads CASSPGGSSYEQYF. CDR3 DNA, as far as it was read: TGTGCCAGCTCACCGGGGGGAAGCTCCTACGAG.

Remarks on this clone: The CDR3 is cut off 3 residues early in the read; its end comes from the germline J gene. The chain recombines TRBV19 with TRBJ2-1, with 10 positions matching TRBD2. Germline CDR1 is LNHDA and CDR2 is SQIVND (reference sequence). This CDR3 is built from 13 residues. V lost 10 bases and J lost 4; bases outside the gene matches: 4. The part of the CDR3 DNA that was read is TGTGCCACGACTAGCGGGCTTTACAATGAG. Translation gives CATTSGLYNE. Given in full, the CDR3 is CATTSGLYNEQFF.

This clone occurred a few times. From the germline J gene comes the end of the CDR3, since the read stops 3 residues before it. This chain uses TRBV11-3 with TRBJ2-7; D is perhaps TRBD2 (6 bases). The CDR3 runs 14 residues. In germline, CDR1 is SGHNT, CDR2 YENEEA. The V end was cut by 6 bases, the J end by 4 bases, with 16 bases between. The DNA read from the CDR3 is TGTGCCAGCAGTCCACCGGGACTCCCGTACGAG. It yields the protein CASSPPGLPYE. In full, the CDR3 is CASSPPGLPYEQYF.

The table lists this clone with many counts. Sequencing ends 3 residues short of the CDR3 end; the germline J gene provides the rest. The rearrangement joins TRBV19 to TRBJ1-2, with a possible D match to TRBD1 (5 bases). Germline V gene data show CDR1 as LNHDA and CDR2 as SQIVND (reference sequence). The CDR3 loop spans 13 amino acids. V dropped 5 bases and J dropped 6 bases, with 13 bases sitting between them. Here the CDR3 reads CASSSGPLNGYTF. Partial CDR3 DNA: TGTGCCAGTAGTTCAGGGCCTTTAAATGGC.

This clone came up many times. The read gets to within 3 residues of the CDR3 end, and the germline J gene fills in the rest. The chain carries TRBV11-2 and TRBJ2-1; TRBD2 matches 9 bases. CDR1 and CDR2 from the germline V gene are SGHAT and FQNNGV. The CDR3 has 15 residues. With 2 bases clipped from V and 7 bases from J, the junction kept 6 bases outside the gene matches. The CDR3 is CASSLNVAGGNEQFF. CDR3 bases read: TGTGCCAGCAGCTTAAATGTGGCGGGAGGGAATGAG. Full variable domain (rest looked up from reference TRBV11-2 and TRBJ2-1): EAGVAQSPRYKIIEKRQSVAFWCNPISGHATLYWYQQILGQGPKLLIQFQNNGVVDDSQLPKDRFSAERLKGVDSTLKIQPAKLEDSAVYLCASSLNVAGGNEQFFGPGTRLTVL.

As to this clone: The read finishes 3 residues shy of the CDR3 end, and the germline J gene is used to complete it. The chain combines TRBV19 with TRBJ2-2, with a weak D call TRBD2 (5 bases). Germline assignment: CDR1 LNHDA and CDR2 SQIVND (reference sequence). This CDR3 spans 14 amino acids. V lost 3 bases to trimming and J lost 4 bases, with 9 bases between them. Here the CDR3 reads CASSIGVTTGELFF. The DNA read from the CDR3 is TGTGCCAGTAGTATCGGGGTCACCACCGGGGAG.

The sample holds a few counts of this clone. The DNA ends 3 residues before the CDR3 does, and the rest of the CDR3 is filled in from the germline J gene. J is TRBJ1-5 and V is TRBV6-2 or TRBV6-3; D not resolved. Trimming took off 1 base at V and 3 bases at J, with 13 bases between the two ends. The CDR3 is 16 amino acids. CDR1 and CDR2 from the germline V gene are MNHEY and SVGEGT. CDR3 DNA (partial): TGTGCCAGCAGTTACTTTCCTGACACGAACAATCAGCCC. It is translated as CASSYFPDTNNQP. The entire CDR3 sequence reads CASSYFPDTNNQPQHF.

This clone was detected only a few times. Sequencing ends 3 residues short of the CDR3 end; the germline J gene provides the rest. V is TRBV7-9 and J is TRBJ2-7, with a weak D call TRBD1 (7 bases). This CDR3 region has 14 residues. Looked up from germline, CDR1 is SEHNR and CDR2 is FQNEAQ (reference sequence). Trimming shortened V by 1 base and J by 5 bases, and 12 bases separated the two germline ends. CDR3 residues: CASSLGRGPHEQYF. Incomplete CDR3 DNA: TGTGCCAGCAGCTTAGGGAGGGGGCCCCACGAG.

There are a few counts of this clone. The observed sequence ends 3 residues before the CDR3 terminus, with the missing tail filled in from the germline J gene. The J gene is TRBJ1-5, the V gene TRBV23-1; 8 bases fit TRBD1. TRBV23-1 is an open reading frame, and its role is uncertain. The CDR3 is 18 amino acids. V was clipped by 4 bases and J by 0 bases; unmatched bases: 11. The CDR3 here is CASSRCGYRGDSNQPQHF. The part of the CDR3 DNA that was read is TGCGCCAGCAGTCGATGTGGATACAGGGGGGATAGCAATCAGCCC.

This clone was counted between two and nine times. The read is 3 residues too short to cover the CDR3 end, so that end is filled in from the germline J gene. This chain uses TRBV19 with TRBJ2-3, with D maybe TRBD1 (5 bases). The CDR3 runs to 14 residues. V was cut by 11 bases and J by 2 bases, with 17 bases left in between. Looked up from germline, CDR1 is LNHDA and CDR2 is SQIVND (reference sequence). CDR3 DNA (partial): TGTGCCTCAAAAGCAGGGCTTCTCACAGATACG. Its translation is CASKAGLLTDT. From start to end, the CDR3 is CASKAGLLTDTQYF.

This clone was detected a few times. The read terminates 3 residues ahead of where the CDR3 ends, so the germline J gene completes it. The V and J genes are TRBV7-8 and TRBJ2-7; TRBD1 might be the D (6 bases). CDR1 and CDR2 (germline): SGHVS, FQNEAQ. Trimming stripped 5 bases from V and 6 bases from J, with 23 bases between. This CDR3 region has 16 residues. The DNA read from the CDR3 is TGTGCCAGCAGCGGGGCCGGGACACACGCTCCCCGCGAG. Translating it yields CASSGAGTHAPRE. The CDR3, in full, reads CASSGAGTHAPREQYF.

This clone was seen ten or more times. The read is 3 residues too short to cover the CDR3 end, so that end is filled in from the germline J gene. V usage is TRBV7-2 and J usage is TRBJ2-7, with 7 nucleotides matching TRBD1. Germline CDR1 is SGHTA and CDR2 is FQGNSA. This CDR3 is built from 17 residues. The V and J ends lost 0 bases and 2 bases, in that order; junction bases with no gene match: 10. The CDR3 bases that were read are TGTGCCAGCAGCTTAGCCCCCGGACAGGAGTCCCCCTACGAG. Amino acids: CASSLAPGQESPYE. The whole CDR3 protein is CASSLAPGQESPYEQYF.

This clone was detected only a few times. The read gets to within 3 residues of the CDR3 end, and the germline J gene fills in the rest. The V gene is TRBV18, the J gene TRBJ2-7, with 8 positions matching TRBD2. The trim removed 2 bases at V and 6 bases at J, leaving 9 bases unmatched. This CDR3 has 15 amino acids. Germline assignment: CDR1 KGHSH and CDR2 LQKENI. This CDR3 is CASSPGSGRCSEQYF. The covered CDR3 bases are TGTGCCAGCTCACCAGGGAGCGGGAGATGCTCCGAG.

This clone came up many times. With the read ending 3 residues before the CDR3 end, the germline J gene is used to fill in that end. The chain has TRBV6-7 and TRBJ1-1; 8 bases are a match to TRBD1. TRBV6-7 is sorted into the ORF group, with uncertain function. V lost 5 bases, J lost 5 bases, and 7 bases stayed unmatched. The CDR3 is 14 residues long. Partial CDR3 DNA: TGTGCCAGCAGTCGAGGACAGGGAGGGACTGAA. Translated, it gives CASSRGQGGTE. The entire CDR3 reads CASSRGQGGTEAFF.

This clone was counted only a few times. The sequenced fragment ends 3 residues before the CDR3 boundary, so the rest is inferred from the germline J gene. The chain links TRBV7-2 to TRBJ2-3; no clear D. V lost 5 bases and J lost 0, with 6 bases in between. The CDR3 is 13 amino acids. From germline, CDR1 is SGHTA and CDR2 FQGNSA. The sequenced CDR3 bases are TGTGCCAGCAGCCCAGTGAGCACAGATACG. This encodes CASSPVSTDT. The whole CDR3 is CASSPVSTDTQYF.